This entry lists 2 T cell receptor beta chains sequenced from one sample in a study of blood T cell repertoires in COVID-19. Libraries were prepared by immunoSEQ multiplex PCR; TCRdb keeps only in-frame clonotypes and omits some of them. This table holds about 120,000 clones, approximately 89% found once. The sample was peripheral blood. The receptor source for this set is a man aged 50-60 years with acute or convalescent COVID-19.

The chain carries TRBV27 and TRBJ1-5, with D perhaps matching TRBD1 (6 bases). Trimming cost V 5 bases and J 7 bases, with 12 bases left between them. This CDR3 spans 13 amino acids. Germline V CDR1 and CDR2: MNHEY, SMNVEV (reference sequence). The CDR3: CASSPDRFQPQHF. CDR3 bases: TGTGCCAGCAGTCCGGACAGATTCCAGCCCCAGCATTTT.

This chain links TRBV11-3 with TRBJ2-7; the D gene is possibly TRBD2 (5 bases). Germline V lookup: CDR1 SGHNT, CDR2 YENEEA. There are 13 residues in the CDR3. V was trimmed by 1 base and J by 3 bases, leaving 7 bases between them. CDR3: CASSLGGDYEQYF. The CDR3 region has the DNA TGTGCCAGCAGCTTAGGGGGAGACTACGAGCAGTACTTC.